The rows below give T cell receptor beta chains drawn from one sample of a study of blood T cell repertoires in COVID-19. Sequenced by immunoSEQ multiplex PCR; TCRdb stores in-frame clones only, minus some. The sample includes about 340,000 clones, about 86% of them seen just once. The sample taken for sequencing was peripheral blood. Every receptor here comes from a man between 25 and 39 years old with active or convalescent COVID-19. The CDR3 runs from the conserved cysteine through the conserved F or W. A D gene is named only where the DNA matches it firmly. Clone size is shown for a subset of rows, as once, few, many or a class of expanded clone.

CDR3aa,CDR3nt,j_gene,d_gene,v_gene,abundance
CASSIAGVGNQPQHF,TGTGCCAGTAGTATAGCGGGGGTTGGCAATCAGCCCCAGCATTTT,TRBJ1-5,-,TRBV19,-
CAISEGRQSRNSPLHF,TGTGCCATCAGTGAGGGCCGACAGTCGCGGAATTCACCCCTCCACTTT,TRBJ1-6,-,TRBV10-3,-
CASSPRPGSAEAFF,TGTGCCAGCAGCCCCCGCCCCGGCAGCGCTGAAGCTTTCTTT,TRBJ1-1,-,TRBV3-1/TRBV3-2,-
CASSPGGGRGWTEAFF,TGCGCCAGCAGCCCTGGCGGTGGAAGGGGTTGGACTGAAGCTTTCTTT,TRBJ1-1,-,TRBV4-1,-
CASSLTTESSGANVLTF,TGCGCCAGCAGCTTGACTACGGAGAGCTCTGGGGCCAACGTCCTGACTTTC,TRBJ2-6,-,TRBV5-1,-
CASSLGQLNTGELFF,TGTGCCAGCAGCTTGGGACAGTTGAACACCGGGGAGCTGTTTTTT,TRBJ2-2,TRBD1,TRBV2,-
CASSRLAGGSDEQFF,TGTGCCAGCAGTCGACTAGCGGGAGGGTCCGATGAGCAGTTCTTC,TRBJ2-1,TRBD2,TRBV2,-
CASSERAGESHEQYF,TGTGCCAGCAGTGAACGAGCGGGAGAGTCCCACGAGCAGTACTTC,TRBJ2-7,TRBD2,TRBV6-1,-
CSVGGSVSSYEQYF,TGCAGCGTTGGAGGTAGCGTTAGCTCCTACGAGCAGTACTTC,TRBJ2-7,-,TRBV29-1,few
CAWSHLSGTIGGTQYF,TGTGCCTGGAGTCATCTATCCGGGACTATAGGCGGAACCCAGTACTTC,TRBJ2-5,TRBD2,TRBV30,-
CASSQPTGGSNSPLHF,TGCGCCAGCAGCCAACCGACAGGGGGGTCCAATTCACCCCTCCACTTT,TRBJ1-6,TRBD1,TRBV4-1,-
CASSSPSLPTSTDTQYF,TGTGCCAGCAGTTCCCCCTCACTACCAACTAGCACAGATACGCAGTATTTT,TRBJ2-3,-,TRBV27,-
CASSRGGSTDTQYF,TGTGCCAGCTCCAGGGGAGGGAGCACAGATACGCAGTATTTT,TRBJ2-3,-,TRBV5-4,-
CASYREDTQYF,TGTGCCAGCTACCGGGAGGATACGCAGTATTTT,TRBJ2-3,-,TRBV2,-
CASRGGLGNEQFF,TGTGCCAGCAGGGGGGGATTGGGCAATGAGCAGTTCTTC,TRBJ2-1,-,TRBV9,-
CASSKDRDPYEQYF,TGTGCCAGCAGCAAGGACAGGGATCCCTACGAGCAGTACTTC,TRBJ2-7,-,TRBV21-1,-
CASSYPQGPQHF,TGTGCCAGCAGTTACCCCCAGGGACCCCAGCATTTT,TRBJ1-5,-,TRBV6-5,-
CASSFRLAGGPGRGDTQYF,TGTGCCAGCAGCTTCAGACTAGCGGGGGGACCGGGACGGGGCGATACGCAGTATTTT,TRBJ2-3,TRBD2,TRBV7-2,-
CASSQGFGELFF,TGTGCCAGCAGCCAGGGCTTCGGGGAGCTGTTTTTT,TRBJ2-2,-,TRBV7-9,once
CASIEGAQRGGYTF,TGTGCCAGCATTGAGGGGGCGCAAAGAGGAGGCTACACCTTC,TRBJ1-2,TRBD1,TRBV5-6,-
CASSQDRAGQNTEAFF,TGTGCCAGCAGCCAAGATAGGGCAGGGCAGAACACTGAAGCTTTCTTT,TRBJ1-1,-,TRBV14,-
CASSATSGRDTQYF,TGCGCCAGCAGCGCCACTAGCGGGCGCGATACGCAGTATTTT,TRBJ2-3,TRBD2,TRBV5-1,-
CASSPLGSYNSPLHF,TGTGCCAGCAGCCCCCTAGGCTCCTATAATTCACCCCTCCACTTT,TRBJ1-6,-,TRBV7-9,many
CASSRGWARGLDEQYF,TGTGCCAGCAGCCGGGGGTGGGCGAGGGGACTTGACGAGCAGTACTTC,TRBJ2-7,-,TRBV7-2,-
CASRTGRDIQYF,TGTGCCAGCAGGACCGGGAGGGACATTCAGTACTTC,TRBJ2-4,TRBD2,TRBV28,-
CASSFVRGPYNEQFF,TGCGCCAGCAGCTTCGTCAGGGGGCCTTACAATGAGCAGTTCTTC,TRBJ2-1,TRBD1,TRBV5-1,-
CASYHSGGNGNDEQFF,TGTGCCAGCTATCATAGCGGGGGGAACGGGAACGATGAGCAGTTCTTC,TRBJ2-1,TRBD2,TRBV18,few
CASSRGLAGVQETQYF,TGTGCCAGCAGTCGCGGACTAGCGGGGGTCCAAGAGACCCAGTACTTC,TRBJ2-5,TRBD2,TRBV2,-
CASILREEAGELFF,TGTGCCAGCATCCTCCGAGAGGAGGCCGGGGAGCTGTTTTTT,TRBJ2-2,-,TRBV2,-
CASSIMTGLGYF,TGTGCCAGCAGTATTATGACAGGGCTGGGGTATTTT,TRBJ2-3,TRBD1,TRBV12-3/TRBV12-4,-
CAWSLGDIQYF,TGTGCCTGGAGTCTCGGGGACATTCAGTACTTC,TRBJ2-4,-,TRBV30,-
CATTEGNTEAFF,TGTGCCACCACCGAGGGGAACACTGAAGCTTTCTTT,TRBJ1-1,-,TRBV18,few
CSGTLSSGWVPDTQYF,TGCAGCGGGACCCTCTCTAGCGGATGGGTCCCAGATACGCAGTATTTT,TRBJ2-3,TRBD2,TRBV29-1,-
CASSLMSSYEQYF,TGCGCCAGCAGCCTCATGAGCTCCTACGAGCAGTACTTC,TRBJ2-7,-,TRBV5-1,-
CASTTGQLDGYTF,TGTGCCAGCACCACGGGACAGTTGGATGGCTACACCTTC,TRBJ1-2,TRBD1,TRBV6-5,-
CASSLVLLNYGYTF,TGTGCCAGCAGCTTAGTCCTCCTAAACTATGGCTACACCTTC,TRBJ1-2,-,TRBV7-2,-
CASRLSDEQFF,TGTGCCAGCAGACTTAGCGATGAGCAGTTCTTC,TRBJ2-1,-,TRBV12-3/TRBV12-4,-
CASGGVAVGGSGLHF,TGTGCCAGCGGAGGGGTAGCAGTTGGGGGTTCGGGCCTCCACTTT,TRBJ1-6,-,TRBV6-5,-
CASSKGDGRAATQYF,TGTGCCAGCAGCAAGGGGGACGGGAGGGCCGCTACGCAGTATTTT,TRBJ2-3,TRBD2,TRBV3-1/TRBV3-2,once
CAIRVAGGDSYEQYF,TGTGCCATCAGGGTGGCGGGGGGGGACTCCTACGAGCAGTACTTC,TRBJ2-7,TRBD2,TRBV10-3,-